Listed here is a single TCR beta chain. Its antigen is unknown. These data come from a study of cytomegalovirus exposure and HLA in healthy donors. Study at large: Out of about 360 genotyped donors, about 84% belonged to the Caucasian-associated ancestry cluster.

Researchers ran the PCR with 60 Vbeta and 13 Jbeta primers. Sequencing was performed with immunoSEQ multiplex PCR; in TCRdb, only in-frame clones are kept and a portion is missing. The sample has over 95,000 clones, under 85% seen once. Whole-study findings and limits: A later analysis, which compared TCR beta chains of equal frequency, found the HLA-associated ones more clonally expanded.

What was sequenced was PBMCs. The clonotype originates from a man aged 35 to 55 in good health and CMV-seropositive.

The CDR3 coding sequence is TGTGCCAGCAGCTTAAGTGCGAACCCTGGAGACATTCAGTACTTC. Translating it yields CASSLSANPGDIQYF. This sequence joins TRBV11-3 and TRBJ2-4; no reliable D call. From germline, CDR1 is SGHNT and CDR2 YENEEA. The CDR3 contains 15 residues. Trimming took 2 bases from V and 8 from J, leaving 16 bases between them.